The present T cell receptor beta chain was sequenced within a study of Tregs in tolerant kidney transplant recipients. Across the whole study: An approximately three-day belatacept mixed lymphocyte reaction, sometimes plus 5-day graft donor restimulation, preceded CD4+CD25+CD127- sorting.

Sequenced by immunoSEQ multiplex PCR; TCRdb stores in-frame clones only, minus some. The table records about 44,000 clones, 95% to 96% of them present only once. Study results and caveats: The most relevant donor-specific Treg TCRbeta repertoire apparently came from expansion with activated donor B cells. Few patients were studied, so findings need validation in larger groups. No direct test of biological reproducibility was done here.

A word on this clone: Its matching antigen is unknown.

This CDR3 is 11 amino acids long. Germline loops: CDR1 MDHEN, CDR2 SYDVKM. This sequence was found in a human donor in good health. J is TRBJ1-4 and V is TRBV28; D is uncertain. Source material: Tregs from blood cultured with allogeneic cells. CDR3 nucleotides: TGTGTTTCTGGAGTTAATGAAAAACTGTTTTTT. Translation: CVSGVNEKLFF.